The rows below give T cell receptor beta chains drawn from one sample of a study of blood T cell repertoires in COVID-19. Profiling relied on immunoSEQ multiplex PCR, and the TCRdb table lists in-frame clones only, not all of them. This table holds 250,000 or so clones, 85% to 90% found once. The specimen sequenced was peripheral blood. All receptors derive from a woman between 40 and 50 years old who had recovered from COVID-19. CDR3s include the opening cysteine and the closing phenylalanine or tryptophan. D genes are given only for firm matches. Clone size, where shown, is once, few, many, or a class for clones that have expanded.

d_gene	j_gene	v_gene	abundance	CDR3nt	CDR3aa
TRBD2	TRBJ2-5	TRBV5-1	.	TGCGCCAGCAGCTTAGGCGGGGGGGCCGGAGAGACCCAGTACTTC	CASSLGGGAGETQYF
TRBD1	TRBJ1-6	TRBV4-3	.	TGCGCCAGCAGCCAGCTGACAGGGCCTAATTCACCCCTCCACTTT	CASSQLTGPNSPLHF
.	TRBJ1-3	TRBV10-3	.	TGTGCCATCAGGGTGGACAGAAACTCTGGAAACACCATATATTTT	CAIRVDRNSGNTIYF
.	TRBJ1-2	TRBV5-1	.	TGCGCCAGCAGCTCCTTGACAGTAAACTATGGCTACACCTTC	CASSSLTVNYGYTF
.	TRBJ2-7	TRBV5-4	.	TGTGCCAGCAGCTTGGCCCTCTCCCCGGGAGAGCAGTACTTC	CASSLALSPGEQYF
.	TRBJ2-2	TRBV10-3	once	TGTGCCATCAGCCAGACTAGTATCGTGGCCGGGGAGCTGTTTTTT	CAISQTSIVAGELFF
.	TRBJ2-3	TRBV10-3	.	TGTGCGACAGGAGCAGATACGCAGTATTTT	CATGADTQYF
TRBD1	TRBJ1-4	TRBV6-1	.	TGTGCCAGTCGCAGGGGGACGGGTAATGAAAAACTGTTTTTT	CASRRGTGNEKLFF
.	TRBJ1-1	TRBV9	.	TGTGCCAGCAGCGTAGGAGGCTCCCTGAACACTGAAGCTTTCTTT	CASSVGGSLNTEAFF
TRBD1	TRBJ2-1	TRBV2	.	TGTGCCAGCAGGACTCCGGGACAGGGGAGAGGTGAGCAGTTCTTC	CASRTPGQGRGEQFF
.	TRBJ2-5	TRBV6-6	few	TGTGCCAGCAGTTACCCCAGCCGGGGAGAAGAGACCCAGTACTTC	CASSYPSRGEETQYF
.	TRBJ2-1	TRBV4-3	.	TGCGCCAGCAGCCATCCCTCGCCAAGCGGTGAGCAGTTCTTC	CASSHPSPSGEQFF
.	TRBJ1-4	TRBV5-1	once	TGCGCCAGCAGCCCGGGGGTGGGGACGGGAGAGGAACTGTTTTTT	CASSPGVGTGEELFF
.	TRBJ1-1	TRBV20-1	.	TGCAGTGCTAGTCTGGGGGCGGGGGACACTGAAGCTTTCTTT	CSASLGAGDTEAFF
.	TRBJ2-7	TRBV6-1	.	TGTGCCAGCAGTGAATCCGGACTCACCGAGCAGTACTTC	CASSESGLTEQYF
.	TRBJ1-1	TRBV4-2	.	TGTGCCAGCAGCCAACCGTCCGGGATGAACACTGAAGCTTTCTTT	CASSQPSGMNTEAFF
TRBD1	TRBJ2-1	TRBV6-5	.	TGTGCCAGCAGAGGACGACAGGGGGCATACAATGAGCAGTTCTTC	CASRGRQGAYNEQFF
.	TRBJ1-5	TRBV2	.	TGTGCCAGCAATAAAGAGAGAATCGGGCAGCCCCAGCATTTT	CASNKERIGQPQHF
.	TRBJ1-1	TRBV6-5	.	TGTGCCAGCAGCCCACAGGGCTTTTTGGACACTGAAGCTTTCTTT	CASSPQGFLDTEAFF
TRBD2	TRBJ2-3	TRBV27	once	TGTGCCAGCAGTGTTCTTGGCGGGGGGAGCACAGATACGCAGTATTTT	CASSVLGGGSTDTQYF
.	TRBJ1-1	TRBV6-1	.	TGTGCCAGCAGTGAAGCGGCGGCCCCGAACACTGAAGCTTTCTTT	CASSEAAAPNTEAFF
TRBD1	TRBJ2-3	TRBV6-5	.	TGTGCCAGCAGTCCCGGGACAGGGAAAACAGATACGCAGTATTTT	CASSPGTGKTDTQYF
.	TRBJ2-3	TRBV2	.	TGTGCCAGTGGGTTAATGACAGACACAGATACGCAGTATTTT	CASGLMTDTDTQYF
.	TRBJ1-2	TRBV13	.	TGTGCCAGCACGGGGGACCAAAGGTCTGGCTACACCTTC	CASTGDQRSGYTF
TRBD2	TRBJ2-5	TRBV4-1	.	TGCGCCAGCAGCCAAGGGCTTGGGACTACCAAAGAGACCCAGTACTTC	CASSQGLGTTKETQYF
.	TRBJ2-7	TRBV7-2	.	TGTGCCAGCAGCTTAGCGCGCTCCGAGCAGTACTTC	CASSLARSEQYF
TRBD1	TRBJ1-1	TRBV5-1	.	TGCGCCAGCAGCTTGAACAGGGGCTTCACTGAAGCTTTCTTT	CASSLNRGFTEAFF
.	TRBJ1-5	TRBV6-5	once	TGTGCCAGCAGCCGCAGGGTGGGTCGAAGTCAGCCCCAGCATTTT	CASSRRVGRSQPQHF
.	TRBJ1-5	TRBV7-2	.	TGTGCCACCAAGCTTGAGGGCGCGGGTCAGCCCCAGCATTTT	CATKLEGAGQPQHF
.	TRBJ1-2	TRBV9	.	TGTGCCAGCAGCGGCGACAGGCATGGCTACACCTTC	CASSGDRHGYTF
TRBD1	TRBJ1-1	TRBV6-5	.	TGTGCCAGCAGTTACTCATTCCGACAGGGGGGAACTGAAGCTTTCTTT	CASSYSFRQGGTEAFF
TRBD1	TRBJ2-5	TRBV7-6	.	TGTGCCAGCAGCTCAGGACAGGGAGGGACCCAGTACTTC	CASSSGQGGTQYF
TRBD2	TRBJ2-2	TRBV6-4	.	TGTGCCAGCAGTGAGAGGAGGCGGGGGGGCAACACCGGGGAGCTGTTTTTT	CASSERRRGGNTGELFF
TRBD1	TRBJ2-6	TRBV5-4	.	TGTGCCAGCCGACAGGGCGCCGGGGCCAACGTCCTGACTTTC	CASRQGAGANVLTF
TRBD2	TRBJ2-7	TRBV5-6	.	TGTGCCAGCAGCCGTCCGGGACTAGTCGGTTACGAGCAGTACTTC	CASSRPGLVGYEQYF
.	TRBJ2-5	TRBV19	once	TGTGCCAGTAGTATAGGGGGAACACCCGAGGGAGAGACCCAGTACTTC	CASSIGGTPEGETQYF
TRBD2	TRBJ2-2	TRBV19	.	TGTGCCAGTCGGTTCCTAGCGGGGGGCACCGGGGAGCTGTTTTTT	CASRFLAGGTGELFF
.	TRBJ1-5	TRBV7-9	.	TGTGCCAGCAGCCCCGGCGGTAGCAATCAGCCCCAGCATTTT	CASSPGGSNQPQHF
.	TRBJ2-5	TRBV5-1	.	TGCGCCAGCAGCTTGGCCCCGTTGGAGACCCAGTACTTC	CASSLAPLETQYF
.	TRBJ1-6	TRBV27	few	TGTGCCAGCAGTCCCCGAAAGGGGGTAACCCTCCACTTT	CASSPRKGVTLHF
.	TRBJ2-7	TRBV5-1	.	TGCGCCAGCAGCCTACAGGTTCTCCACGAGCAGTACTTC	CASSLQVLHEQYF